Following are 27 T cell receptor beta chains from one sample sequenced in a study of blood T cell repertoires in COVID-19. Using immunoSEQ multiplex PCR, the repertoire was profiled, and TCRdb retains in-frame clones only, with some absent. The data show a few hundred thousand clones, approximately 92% seen once. Input material: peripheral blood. Receptor source: a person aged 18-35 years with COVID-19, enrolled during active disease.

The chain carries TRBV11-2 and TRBJ2-1; a possible D gene is TRBD2 (5 bases). Trimming removed 2 bases from V and 8 bases from J, with 16 bases in between. The CDR3 runs to 15 residues. CDR1 is SGHAT, CDR2 FQNNGV, per germline. In DNA form, the CDR3 reads TGTGCCAGCAGCTTAATGCTAGGGAGCTCTTATGAGCAGTTCTTC. Protein sequence: CASSLMLGSSYEQFF.

This chain links TRBV20-1 with TRBJ2-4; unclear D gene. The CDR3 totals 11 residues. The germline gives CDR1 DFQATT, CDR2 SNEGSKA (reference sequence). The germline V and J ends were trimmed by 0 bases and 7 bases, with 4 bases remaining between them. The chain's CDR3 is CSARDYNIQYF. The CDR3 DNA follows: TGCAGTGCTAGAGATTATAACATTCAGTACTTC.

The chain links TRBV28 to TRBJ2-2; 8 bases align to TRBD2. V was pared by 7 bases and J by 4 bases, with 11 bases of the junction left unmatched. Germline V CDR1 and CDR2: MDHEN, SYDVKM. The CDR3 totals 16 residues. The CDR3 sequence is CASKRWREDLTGELFF. Written as DNA, the CDR3 is TGTGCCAGCAAGCGGTGGCGGGAGGATCTCACCGGGGAGCTGTTTTTT.

This clone appeared once. The V gene is TRBV7-8, the J gene TRBJ2-1; 9 bases fit TRBD2. Germline-derived CDR1 and CDR2 are SGHVS and FQNEAQ. CDR3 length: 20 amino acids. V shed 6 bases, J shed 0 bases, and the junction held 18 bases outside the gene matches. DNA for the CDR3: TGTGCCAGCAGACAAAGACTAGCGGAAACCTATGGGGGCTCCTACAATGAGCAGTTCTTC. The encoded protein is CASRQRLAETYGGSYNEQFF.

The CDR3, as DNA: TGTGCCAGCTCACCCCGGGACAGAGAAGAGACCCAGTACTTC. Translation gives CASSPRDREETQYF. The V and J genes are TRBV18 and TRBJ2-5; 7 nucleotides match TRBD1. The germline gives CDR1 KGHSH, CDR2 LQKENI. Germline trimming cut 3 bases from V and 3 bases from J; bases unmatched to any gene: 4. The CDR3 sequence is 14 residues long.

The chain combines TRBV4-2 with TRBJ2-7; 9 bases fit TRBD2. V was pared by 1 base and J by 4 bases, with 5 bases of the junction left unmatched. The CDR3 length is 15 residues. The germline V gene has CDR1 LGHNA and CDR2 YNFKEQ. The CDR3 sequence is CASSQVTSGQYEQYF. In DNA form, the CDR3 reads TGTGCCAGCAGCCAAGTGACTAGCGGACAGTACGAGCAGTACTTC.

This clone was detected only a few times. The chain's CDR3 is CASSQDIGSGNTIYF. As DNA, the CDR3 is TGTGCCAGCAGTCAGGACATCGGCTCTGGAAACACCATATATTTT. V gene TRBV5-8 combines with J gene TRBJ1-3; tentative D call: TRBD1 (5 bases). Germline-derived CDR1 and CDR2 are SGHTS and YDEGEE. This CDR3 contains 15 residues. The V end lost 5 bases, the J end lost 0 bases, and 12 bases lay between the germline ends.

This rearrangement joins TRBV3-1 (or the pseudogene TRBV3-2) to TRBJ2-1; perhaps TRBD2 as D (6 bases). The germline gives CDR1 LGHDT, CDR2 YNNKEL (reference sequence). CDR3 length: 12 residues. Trimming cost V 4 bases and J 9 bases, with 10 bases left between them. This chain's CDR3 is CASSPSRGEQFF. In nucleotides, the CDR3 is TGTGCCAGCAGCCCGTCGCGGGGTGAGCAGTTCTTC.

The chain joins TRBV21-1 to TRBJ1-1; TRBD1, the table's D call, was not compared with the DNA. TRBV21-1 is annotated as a pseudogene. There are 12 residues in the CDR3. The CDR3 region is CASRTGTGEAFF. CDR3 sequence (DNA): TGTGCCAGCCGTACAGGGACGGGGGAAGCTTTCTTT.

This chain uses TRBV9 with TRBJ2-6; a possible D gene is TRBD2 (5 bases). Germline CDR1 is SGDLS and CDR2 is YYNGEE. Trimming left V 6 bases short and J 0 bases short, with 10 bases between. The CDR3 loop spans 15 amino acids. CDR3 residues: CASTEGSSGANVLTF. CDR3 bases: TGTGCCAGCACCGAGGGTAGCTCTGGGGCCAACGTCCTGACTTTC. Filled out from reference TRBV9 and TRBJ2-6, the complete variable domain reads DSGVTQTPKHLITATGQRVTLRCSPRSGDLSVYWYQQSLDQGLQFLIQYYNGEERAKGNILERFSAQQFPDLHSELNLSSLELGDSALYFCASTEGSSGANVLTFGAGSRLTVL.

This chain joins TRBV19 and TRBJ2-5; the match to TRBD2 covers 13 bases. This CDR3 spans 14 amino acids. The ends lost 9 bases at V and 4 bases at J; junction bases unmatched: 5. The germline gives CDR1 LNHDA, CDR2 SQIVND (reference sequence). The CDR3 sequence: CASGTSGAPETQYF. The CDR3 region has the DNA TGTGCCAGCGGGACTAGCGGGGCCCCAGAGACCCAGTACTTC.

This clone occurred once. This chain links TRBV7-2 with TRBJ1-3; 7 bases match TRBD1. V gave up 3 bases and J gave up 0 bases; unmatched junction bases: 5. The CDR3 runs to 16 residues. Germline assignment: CDR1 SGHTA and CDR2 FQGNSA. The CDR3 DNA follows: TGTGCCAGCAGCTTGGGACAGATCCTCTCTGGAAACACCATATATTTT. Translation: CASSLGQILSGNTIYF. Based on the CDR3 plus reference TRBV7-2 and TRBJ1-3, the full variable domain is GAGVSQSPSNKVTEKGKDVELRCDPISGHTALYWYRQSLGQGLEFLIYFQGNSAPDKSGLPSDRFSAERTGGSVSTLTIQRTQQEDSAVYLCASSLGQILSGNTIYFGEGSWLTVV.

V and J are TRBV28 and TRBJ1-5, with a possible D match to TRBD1 (5 bases). Germline values: CDR1 MDHEN, CDR2 SYDVKM. This CDR3 region has 16 residues. The V and J ends lost 7 bases and 0 bases respectively, with 16 bases between them. CDR3 region: CASTGGQGYSNQPQHF. CDR3 nucleotides: TGTGCCAGCACGGGGGGTCAGGGATATAGCAATCAGCCCCAGCATTTT.

This rearrangement joins TRBV21-1 to TRBJ2-5; the tabulated D call, TRBD1, remains unverified against the DNA. TRBV21-1 is designated a pseudogene. CDR3 length: 15 residues. The CDR3 DNA is TGTGCCAGCAGCAAAGAGAAGGGGTGGCAAGAGACCCAGTACTTC. It translates to CASSKEKGWQETQYF.

The chain uses TRBV9 and TRBJ1-4, with 10 bases fitting TRBD1. The length of the CDR3 is 16 residues. J lost 6 bases, V lost 6 bases, and 11 bases had no gene match. Germline V gives CDR1 SGDLS, CDR2 YYNGEE. The CDR3 region is CASTLGQGSWDEKLFF. The CDR3 coding sequence is TGTGCCAGCACCCTGGGACAGGGGAGTTGGGATGAAAAACTGTTTTTT.

V is TRBV6-5 and J is TRBJ1-4; TRBD1 might be the D (5 bases). The V and J ends lost 5 bases and 5 bases respectively, with 15 bases between them. Germline loops: CDR1 MNHEY, CDR2 SVGAGI. The length of the CDR3 is 15 residues. CDR3 loop: CASSPTGLPNEKLFF. In DNA, the CDR3 is TGTGCCAGCAGTCCGACGGGACTTCCAAATGAAAAACTGTTTTTT.

J is TRBJ2-7 and V is TRBV27; 8 bases are shared with TRBD1. This CDR3 region has 16 residues. V was clipped by 3 bases and J by 5 bases; unmatched bases: 12. From germline, CDR1 is MNHEY and CDR2 SMNVEV (reference sequence). The CDR3 loop is CASSFSDRVGFNEQYF. The CDR3 DNA sequence: TGTGCCAGCAGTTTCTCGGACAGGGTCGGGTTTAACGAGCAGTACTTC.

V gene TRBV4-3 combines with J gene TRBJ2-3, with D unresolved. Germline assignment: CDR1 LGHNA and CDR2 YSLEER. CDR3 length equals 16 residues. Trimming removed 2 bases from V and 3 bases from J, with 15 bases in between. The CDR3, as DNA: TGCGCCAGCAGCCAAACCCCCGTGGCCGGGACAGATACGCAGTATTTT. Amino acid sequence: CASSQTPVAGTDTQYF.

This clone showed up just once. The J gene is TRBJ1-1, the V gene TRBV7-9, with 7 bases matching TRBD1. Germline CDR1 SEHNR, CDR2 FQNEAQ (reference sequence). CDR3 size: 13 residues. Trimming cost V 5 bases and J 6 bases; bases outside gene matches: 6. As DNA, the CDR3 is TGTGCCAGCAGCCACCAGACAGGGCCTGAAGCTTTCTTT. This codes for CASSHQTGPEAFF. Full variable domain (rest looked up from reference TRBV7-9 and TRBJ1-1): DTGVSQNPRHKITKRGQNVTFRCDPISEHNRLYWYRQTLGQGPEFLTYFQNEAQLEKSRLLSDRFSAERPKGSFSTLEIQRTEQGDSAMYLCASSHQTGPEAFFGQGTRLTVV.

V gene TRBV29-1 combines with J gene TRBJ1-2; D remains ambiguous. Between the trimmed V and J ends, which lost 2 bases and 0 bases, there was a span of 4 bases. Germline CDR1 SQVTM, CDR2 ANQGSEA. The CDR3 is made up of 12 amino acids. CDR3 loop: CSVEPANYGYTF. Written as DNA, the CDR3 is TGCAGCGTTGAACCTGCTAACTATGGCTACACCTTC. The variable domain in full, completed from reference TRBV29-1 and TRBJ1-2, reads SAVISQKPSRDICQRGTSLTIQCQVDSQVTMMFWYRQQPGQSLTLIATANQGSEATYESGFVIDKFPISRPNLTFSTLTVSNMSPEDSSIYLCSVEPANYGYTFGSGTRLTVV.

As for this clone: A read error may produce the germline difference seen at one junction end. The chain links TRBV18 to TRBJ1-3; possible D gene TRBD1, 6 bases. Germline V gives CDR1 KGHSH, CDR2 LQKENI. The CDR3 is 15 amino acids. The chain's CDR3 is CASSPLRGLGDTIYF. CDR3 sequence (DNA): TGTGCCAGCTCACCACTGCGGGGGCTTGGAGACACCATATATTTT.

This CDR3 is CASSPGLAGAETQYF. CDR3 sequence (DNA): TGCGCCAGCAGCCCCGGACTAGCGGGAGCAGAGACCCAGTACTTC. The V gene is TRBV5-1, the J gene TRBJ2-5; 13 positions agree with TRBD2. Germline values: CDR1 SGHRS, CDR2 YFSETQ. V trimming: 4 bases; J trimming: 4 bases; junction bases outside the gene matches: 4. The CDR3 consists of 15 residues. Full variable domain (remainder filled in from reference TRBV5-1 and TRBJ2-5): KAGVTQTPRYLIKTRGQQVTLSCSPISGHRSVSWYQQTPGQGLQFLFEYFSETQRNKGNFPGRFSGRQFSNSRSEMNVSTLELGDSALYLCASSPGLAGAETQYFGPGTRLLVL.

This chain joins TRBV10-3 and TRBJ1-5; 7 bases agree with TRBD1. The CDR3 contains 15 residues. Germline V gives CDR1 ENHRY, CDR2 SYGVKD. V lost 2 bases to trimming and J lost 3 bases; unmatched junction nucleotides: 4. CDR3 nucleotide sequence: TGTGCCATCAGTGAGGGGCAGGGGGACAATCAGCCCCAGCATTTT. Translation gives CAISEGQGDNQPQHF.

The chain has TRBV6-1 and TRBJ2-3; TRBD2 matches 14 bases. The CDR3 loop spans 18 amino acids. Germline values: CDR1 MNHNS, CDR2 SASEGT. V gave up 2 bases and J gave up 11 bases; unmatched junction bases: 15. This CDR3 reads CASSELGLAGERGGGQYF. In DNA form, the CDR3 reads TGTGCCAGCAGTGAATTGGGACTAGCGGGAGAGAGGGGCGGGGGGCAGTATTTT.

The chain carries TRBV3-1 (or the pseudogene TRBV3-2) and TRBJ1-1; D perhaps matches TRBD1 (6 bases). Trimming left V 8 bases short and J 2 bases short, with 9 bases between. Germline V gene data show CDR1 as LGHDT and CDR2 as YNNKEL (reference sequence). The CDR3 totals 12 residues. The CDR3 DNA is TGTGCCAGCGGACAGACCAACACTGAAGCTTTCTTT. This codes for CASGQTNTEAFF.

The V and J genes are TRBV9 and TRBJ1-6; TRBD1 matches 7 bases. J was trimmed by 6 bases and V by 3 bases; bases with no gene match: 12. The CDR3 runs 17 residues. Germline-derived CDR1 and CDR2 are SGDLS and YYNGEE. The CDR3, as DNA: TGTGCCAGCAGCGAGTGGGACAGACCGGAGGGTAATTCACCCCTCCACTTT. Translating it yields CASSEWDRPEGNSPLHF.

Only one count was recorded for this clone. The chain joins TRBV30 to TRBJ1-1; 9 bases are shared with TRBD1. Trimming at V came to 0 bases and at J to 13 bases, leaving 9 bases not matched to a gene. The CDR3 totals 13 residues. Germline-derived CDR1 and CDR2 are GTSNPN and SVGIG (reference sequence). DNA for the CDR3: TGTGCCTGGAGTGTGACGACAGGGGGAGAGCGTTTCTTT. Protein product: CAWSVTTGGERFF. The full variable domain, rest sourced from reference TRBV30 and TRBJ1-1, is SQTIHQWPATLVQPVGSPLSLECTVEGTSNPNLYWYRQAAGRGLQLLFYSVGIGQISSEVPQNLSASRPQDRQFILSSKKLLLSDSGFYLCAWSVTTGGERFFGQGTRLTVV.